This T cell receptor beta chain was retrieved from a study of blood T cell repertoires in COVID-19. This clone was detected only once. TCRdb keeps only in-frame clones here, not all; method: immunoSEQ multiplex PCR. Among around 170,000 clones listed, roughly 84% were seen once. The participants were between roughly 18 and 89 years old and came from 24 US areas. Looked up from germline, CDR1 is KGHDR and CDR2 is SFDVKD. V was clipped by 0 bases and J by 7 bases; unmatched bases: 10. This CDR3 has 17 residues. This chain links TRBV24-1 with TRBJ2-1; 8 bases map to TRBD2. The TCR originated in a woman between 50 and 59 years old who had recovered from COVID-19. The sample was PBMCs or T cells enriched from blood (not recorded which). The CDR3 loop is CATSDLRGGLQANEQFF. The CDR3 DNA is TGTGCCACCAGTGATTTGCGGGGGGGACTACAAGCAAATGAGCAGTTCTTC.